The TCR beta chain described here comes from a study of Ad26.COV2.S vaccination and SARS-CoV-2 variants. General study points: An underestimation of total T cell responses may have resulted from the TCR breadth and depth analyses. Vaccinees showed greater spike-specific TCR breadth than placebo recipients. Responses of spike-specific T cells (both CD8+ and CD4+) reportedly showed substantial breadth after vaccination.

Germline V gives CDR1 ENHRY, CDR2 SYGVKD. The CDR3 totals 15 residues. V shed 0 bases and J shed 0 bases, with 8 bases lying between them. Only in-frame clones appear in the TCRdb table, and some are missing; sequencing was by immunoSEQ multiplex PCR. Found here are about 350,000 clones, 92% of them singletons; the top ten hold roughly 3.9%. Points on this clone: What it recognizes is unknown.

The chain links TRBV10-3 to TRBJ1-1; tentatively, D is TRBD1 (6 bases). The TCR was taken from a human donor who had recovered from COVID-19. This specimen consisted of peripheral blood, obtained after recovery from COVID-19. In DNA form, the CDR3 reads TGTGCCATCAGTGAGTCCTGGGGGCTGAACACTGAAGCTTTCTTT. The encoded protein is CAISESWGLNTEAFF.